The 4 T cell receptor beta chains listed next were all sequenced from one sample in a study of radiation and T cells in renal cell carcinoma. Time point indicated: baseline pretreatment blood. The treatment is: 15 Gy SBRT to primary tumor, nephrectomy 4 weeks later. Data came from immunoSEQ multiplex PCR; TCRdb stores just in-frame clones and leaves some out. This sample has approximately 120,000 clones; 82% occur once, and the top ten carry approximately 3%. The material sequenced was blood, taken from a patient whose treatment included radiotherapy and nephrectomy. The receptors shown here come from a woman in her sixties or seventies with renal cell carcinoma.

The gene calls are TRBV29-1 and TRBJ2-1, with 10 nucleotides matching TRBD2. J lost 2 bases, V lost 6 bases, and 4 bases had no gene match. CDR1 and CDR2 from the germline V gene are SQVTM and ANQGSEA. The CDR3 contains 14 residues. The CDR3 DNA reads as TGCAGCGTCTACAGCGGGAGGGCCTACAATGAGCAGTTCTTC. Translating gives CSVYSGRAYNEQFF.

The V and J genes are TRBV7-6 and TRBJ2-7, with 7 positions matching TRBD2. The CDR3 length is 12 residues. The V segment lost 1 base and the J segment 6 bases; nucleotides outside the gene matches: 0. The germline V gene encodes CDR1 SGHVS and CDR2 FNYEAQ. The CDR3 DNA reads TGTGCCAGCAGCTTAGGCGGGGGCGAGCAGTACTTC. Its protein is CASSLGGGEQYF.

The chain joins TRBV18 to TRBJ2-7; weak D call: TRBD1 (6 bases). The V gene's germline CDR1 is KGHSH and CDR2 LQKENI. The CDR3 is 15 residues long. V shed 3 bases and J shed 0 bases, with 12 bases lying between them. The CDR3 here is CASSPGTPNSYEQYF. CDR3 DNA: TGTGCCAGCTCACCCGGGACACCGAACTCCTACGAGCAGTACTTC.

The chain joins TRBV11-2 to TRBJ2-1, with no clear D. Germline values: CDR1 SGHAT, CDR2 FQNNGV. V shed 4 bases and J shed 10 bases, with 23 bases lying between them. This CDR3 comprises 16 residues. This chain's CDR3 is CASSWRPNVGPPEQFF. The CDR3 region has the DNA TGTGCCAGCAGCTGGCGGCCAAACGTAGGACCCCCAGAGCAGTTCTTC.